The rows below give T cell receptor beta chains drawn from one sample of a study of T cells in Graves' hyperthyroidism and ophthalmopathy. TCRdb reanalysed the multiplex PCR reads using MiXCR and keeps one entry per CDR3 protein. In the table there are 250,000 to 300,000 distinct CDR3 sequences, roughly an eighth of which are singletons. Source material: blood. The source is a woman aged 35 to 49 with Graves' hyperthyroidism. Each CDR3 is given with its conserved first and last residue. D genes are given only for firm matches. Only some rows state a clone size, as once, few, many or a class for expanded clones.

J: TRBJ1-2
V: TRBV28
size: NA
D: NA
CDR3: CASSWTQHRYTF
DNA: TGTGCCAGCAGTTGGACCCAACATCGCTACACCTTC

J: TRBJ1-4
V: TRBV7-9
size: few
D: NA
CDR3: CASSLARVNEKLFF
DNA: TGTGCCAGCAGCTTAGCCAGGGTAAATGAAAAACTGTTTTTT

J: TRBJ1-1
V: TRBV6-1
size: many
D: NA
CDR3: CASSYWGGSGTEAFF
DNA: TGTGCCAGCAGTTATTGGGGAGGGTCCGGCACTGAAGCTTTCTTT

J: TRBJ1-1
V: TRBV6-1
size: NA
D: TRBD1
CDR3: CASRHGQGSMNTEAFF
DNA: TGTGCCAGCAGACACGGACAGGGGTCCATGAACACTGAAGCTTTCTTT

J: TRBJ1-1
V: TRBV19
size: many
D: NA
CDR3: CASSPRPAEAFF
DNA: TGTGCCAGTAGTCCCCGTCCGGCTGAAGCTTTCTTT

J: TRBJ2-1
V: TRBV12-5
size: NA
D: NA
CDR3: CASGYKAFGVSYNEQFF
DNA: TGTGCTAGTGGTTATAAGGCATTCGGGGTATCCTACAATGAGCAGTTCTTC

J: TRBJ2-3
V: TRBV3-1
size: many
D: TRBD2
CDR3: CASSQYSGRAGTDTQYF
DNA: TGTGCCAGCAGCCAGTATAGCGGGAGGGCCGGCACAGATACGCAGTATTTT

J: TRBJ1-4
V: TRBV28
size: many
D: NA
CDR3: CASSLRQALTNEKLFF
DNA: TGTGCCAGCAGTCTCCGACAGGCCCTAACTAATGAAAAACTGTTTTTT

J: TRBJ1-4
V: TRBV29-1
size: many
D: TRBD1
CDR3: CSVTGATNEKLFF
DNA: TGCAGCGTAACAGGGGCCACTAATGAAAAACTGTTTTTT

J: TRBJ2-1
V: TRBV10-1
size: few
D: NA
CDR3: CASSIDSNKFF
DNA: TGCGCCAGCAGTATAGACTCCAATAAGTTCTTC

J: TRBJ1-3
V: TRBV2
size: many
D: NA
CDR3: CASSEDMGSGNTIYF
DNA: TGTGCCAGCAGTGAAGACATGGGTTCTGGAAACACCATATATTTT

J: TRBJ1-2
V: TRBV7-9
size: many
D: NA
CDR3: CASSLGSTGTVRYTF
DNA: TGTGCCAGCAGCTTAGGAAGCACAGGGACTGTTCGCTACACCTTC

J: TRBJ1-1
V: TRBV27
size: many
D: NA
CDR3: CASSIGGYTEAFF
DNA: TGTGCCAGCAGTATTGGGGGTTACACTGAAGCTTTCTTT

J: TRBJ2-7
V: TRBV2
size: many
D: NA
CDR3: CASSDYYEQYF
DNA: TGTGCCAGCAGTGATTACTACGAGCAGTACTTC

J: TRBJ2-1
V: TRBV11-2
size: many
D: NA
CDR3: CASSLAGSLNNEQFF
DNA: TGTGCCAGCAGCTTAGCCGGGAGTCTTAACAATGAGCAGTTCTTC

J: TRBJ1-5
V: TRBV28
size: few
D: TRBD1
CDR3: CASSLPGGQGSNQSQHF
DNA: TGTGCCAGCAGTTTACCCGGGGGACAGGGCAGCAATCAGTCCCAGCATTTT

J: TRBJ2-5
V: TRBV29-1
size: NA
D: NA
CDR3: CSVGAAFQETQYF
DNA: TGCAGCGTTGGGGCGGCGTTCCAAGAGACCCAGTACTTC

J: TRBJ1-5
V: TRBV2
size: many
D: NA
CDR3: CASDLGLGSQPQHF
DNA: TGTGCCAGCGACCTGGGCCTCGGGAGTCAGCCCCAGCATTTT

J: TRBJ2-1
V: TRBV11-2
size: NA
D: NA
CDR3: CASSLVLDEQFF
DNA: TGTGCCAGCAGCTTAGTCCTGGATGAGCAGTTCTTC

J: TRBJ2-7
V: TRBV6-1
size: many
D: TRBD1
CDR3: CASSEAGGLLAQYF
DNA: TGTGCCAGCAGTGAAGCAGGGGGCCTTTTGGCGCAGTACTTC

J: TRBJ2-2
V: TRBV11-1
size: many
D: TRBD2
CDR3: CATQPGGVAGNTGELFF
DNA: TGTGCCACCCAGCCGGGTGGGGTAGCGGGGAACACCGGGGAGCTGTTTTTT

J: TRBJ1-1
V: TRBV5-8
size: few
D: TRBD1
CDR3: CASSYRQGRTEAFF
DNA: TGTGCCAGCAGCTACAGACAGGGCAGGACTGAAGCTTTCTTT

J: TRBJ2-1
V: TRBV6-5
size: NA
D: TRBD2
CDR3: CASSYDGGLAGGLVYNEQFF
DNA: TGTGCCAGCAGTTACGACGGGGGACTAGCGGGAGGGCTGGTTTACAATGAGCAGTTCTTC

J: TRBJ1-2
V: TRBV9
size: NA
D: NA
CDR3: CASSALGNYGYTF
DNA: TGTGCCAGCAGCGCGCTGGGAAACTATGGCTACACCTTC

J: TRBJ2-4
V: TRBV12-3/TRBV12-4
size: many
D: TRBD2
CDR3: CASSLGLAGVENIQYF
DNA: TGTGCCAGCAGTTTGGGACTAGCGGGAGTGGAAAACATTCAGTACTTC

J: TRBJ2-3
V: TRBV7-6
size: many
D: NA
CDR3: CASSSYGGTDTQYF
DNA: TGTGCCAGCAGCTCCTACGGTGGGACAGATACGCAGTATTTT

J: TRBJ2-1
V: TRBV6-5
size: NA
D: NA
CDR3: CASSYSTGARLYNEQFF
DNA: TGTGCCAGCAGTTACTCGACGGGGGCCCGGCTCTACAATGAGCAGTTCTTC

J: TRBJ1-5
V: TRBV3-1
size: many
D: NA
CDR3: CASSQEGAGLQPQHF
DNA: TGTGCCAGCAGCCAAGAGGGGGCAGGTCTTCAGCCCCAGCATTTT

J: TRBJ1-6
V: TRBV5-1
size: few
D: NA
CDR3: CASSLDPLRGAPLHF
DNA: TGCGCCAGCAGCTTGGACCCTTTGCGGGGGGCACCCCTCCACTTT

J: TRBJ2-3
V: TRBV14
size: NA
D: NA
CDR3: CASSTSRAAGNTDTQYF
DNA: TGTGCCAGCAGTACGAGCCGGGCCGCTGGAAACACAGATACGCAGTATTTT

J: TRBJ1-1
V: TRBV5-5
size: few
D: NA
CDR3: CASSFLVNTEAFF
DNA: TGTGCCAGCAGCTTTCTAGTGAACACTGAAGCTTTCTTT

J: TRBJ2-1
V: TRBV20-1
size: NA
D: NA
CDR3: CSASDQGGGTYNEQFF
DNA: TGCAGTGCTAGCGATCAGGGGGGGGGAACCTACAATGAGCAGTTCTTC

J: TRBJ2-5
V: TRBV3-1
size: many
D: NA
CDR3: CASSPGVEETQYF
DNA: TGTGCCAGCAGCCCCGGGGTTGAAGAGACCCAGTACTTC

J: TRBJ2-3
V: TRBV20-1
size: many
D: NA
CDR3: CSARPVTGYSTDTQYF
DNA: TGCAGTGCTAGGCCCGTAACGGGTTATTCCACAGATACGCAGTATTTT

J: TRBJ2-3
V: TRBV6-1
size: many
D: NA
CDR3: CASMVGGNTDTQYF
DNA: TGTGCCAGCATGGTGGGAGGTAACACAGATACGCAGTATTTT

J: TRBJ1-1
V: TRBV20-1
size: many
D: NA
CDR3: CSATGGGTEAFF
DNA: TGCAGTGCTACTGGGGGGGGCACTGAAGCTTTCTTT

J: TRBJ1-5
V: TRBV27
size: few
D: NA
CDR3: CASRGIGLSNQPQHF
DNA: TGTGCCAGCAGAGGGATAGGGCTTAGCAATCAGCCCCAGCATTTT

J: TRBJ1-4
V: TRBV7-9
size: many
D: NA
CDR3: CASSLARDGGKLFF
DNA: TGTGCCAGCAGCTTAGCAAGGGACGGGGGAAAACTGTTTTTT

J: TRBJ2-7
V: TRBV7-2
size: many
D: TRBD2
CDR3: CASSPGGGWYNEQYF
DNA: TGTGCCAGCAGCCCGGGGGGAGGGTGGTACAACGAGCAGTACTTC

J: TRBJ1-1
V: TRBV19
size: few
D: NA
CDR3: CASSTAAWTNGEAFF
DNA: TGTGCCAGTAGTACCGCTGCGTGGACGAACGGTGAAGCTTTCTTT

J: TRBJ1-1
V: TRBV27
size: many
D: NA
CDR3: CASSLLRGSEAFF
DNA: TGTGCCAGCAGCCTTCTACGGGGGTCTGAAGCTTTCTTT

J: TRBJ2-1
V: TRBV12-3/TRBV12-4
size: many
D: NA
CDR3: CASSLARLQIPHNEQFF
DNA: TGTGCCAGCAGTTTAGCCAGACTTCAAATTCCCCACAATGAGCAGTTCTTC

J: TRBJ1-4
V: TRBV25-1
size: many
D: NA
CDR3: CASSDLGLGEKLFF
DNA: TGTGCCAGCAGTGATTTAGGGCTCGGTGAAAAACTGTTTTTT

J: TRBJ1-4
V: TRBV7-8
size: many
D: NA
CDR3: CASSADRHEKLFF
DNA: TGTGCCAGCAGCGCCGATCGTCATGAAAAACTGTTTTTT

J: TRBJ1-2
V: TRBV28
size: many
D: TRBD1
CDR3: CASSPSDRVNGYTF
DNA: TGTGCCAGCAGTCCCTCCGACAGGGTTAATGGCTACACCTTC

J: TRBJ1-1
V: TRBV12-3/TRBV12-4
size: many
D: NA
CDR3: CASSSLRGSGEAFF
DNA: TGTGCCAGCAGTTCCTTGCGGGGAAGCGGGGAAGCTTTCTTT

J: TRBJ2-1
V: TRBV20-1
size: many
D: NA
CDR3: CSARVQGTYNEQFF
DNA: TGCAGTGCTAGGGTGCAGGGAACCTACAATGAGCAGTTCTTC

J: TRBJ2-7
V: TRBV7-6
size: many
D: NA
CDR3: CANSRGTGLYEQYF
DNA: TGTGCCAACAGTAGGGGCACCGGTCTTTACGAGCAGTACTTC

J: TRBJ2-1
V: TRBV19
size: many
D: TRBD2
CDR3: CASSITSGIDEQFF
DNA: TGTGCCAGTAGTATTACTAGCGGGATAGATGAGCAGTTCTTC

J: TRBJ2-2
V: TRBV30
size: NA
D: NA
CDR3: CAWSGNYNTGELFF
DNA: TGTGCCTGGAGTGGGAATTACAACACCGGGGAGCTGTTTTTT